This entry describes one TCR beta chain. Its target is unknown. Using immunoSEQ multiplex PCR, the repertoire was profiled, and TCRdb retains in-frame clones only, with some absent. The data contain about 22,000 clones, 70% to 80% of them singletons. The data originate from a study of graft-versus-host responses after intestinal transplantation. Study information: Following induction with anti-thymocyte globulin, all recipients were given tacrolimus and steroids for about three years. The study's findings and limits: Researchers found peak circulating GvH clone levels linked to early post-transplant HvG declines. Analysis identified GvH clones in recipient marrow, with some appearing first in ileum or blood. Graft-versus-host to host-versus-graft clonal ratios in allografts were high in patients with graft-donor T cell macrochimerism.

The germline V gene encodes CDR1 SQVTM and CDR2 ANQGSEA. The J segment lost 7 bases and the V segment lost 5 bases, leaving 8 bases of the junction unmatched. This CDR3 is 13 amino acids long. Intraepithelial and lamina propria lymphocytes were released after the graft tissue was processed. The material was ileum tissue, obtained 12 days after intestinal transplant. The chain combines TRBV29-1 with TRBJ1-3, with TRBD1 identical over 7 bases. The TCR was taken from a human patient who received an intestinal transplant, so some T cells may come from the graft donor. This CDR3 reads CSVSRDSSNTIYF. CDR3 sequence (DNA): TGCAGCGTTAGTCGGGACAGCAGCAACACCATATATTTT.